This T cell receptor beta chain derives from a study of blood T cell repertoires in COVID-19. The CDR3 spans 14 residues. CDR1 is SEHNR, CDR2 FQNEAQ, per germline (reference sequence). V was pared by 5 bases and J by 9 bases, with 14 bases between. Sequencing was performed with immunoSEQ multiplex PCR; in TCRdb, only in-frame clones are kept and a portion is missing. This table has 300,000 to 450,000 clones, 80% to 90% appearing once. V is TRBV7-9 and J is TRBJ1-6, with D maybe TRBD1 (6 bases). This clonotype was obtained from a woman in her 30s with COVID-19, enrolled during active disease. The specimen was peripheral blood. CDR3 nucleotide sequence: TGTGCCAGCAGCAGTTGGGACAATGGTTCACCCCTCCACTTT. It encodes CASSSWDNGSPLHF.